The TCR beta chain described here comes from a study of blood T cells in healthy people across ages. Study outcomes and limitations: Researchers deemed the diversity estimates from one million T cells underestimates.

Comment on this clonotype: Its antigen is not known.

Germline V gene lookup returns CDR1 SQVTM and CDR2 ANQGSEA. The V end was cut by 2 bases, the J end by 1 base, with 14 bases between. The CDR3 contains 15 residues. A second about 7 to 11 cycle PCR used barcoded and J-beta primers. TCRdb recomputed calls from the 5' RACE reads with MiXCR, one row per CDR3 protein. The sample gives about 2 million distinct CDR3 sequences, about 50% of which show up once; approximately 2.1% is in the top ten. The receptor's source is a woman aged 40-49 years in good health. J is TRBJ1-1 and V is TRBV29-1; possible D gene TRBD1, 5 bases. The material sequenced was blood. The CDR3 DNA reads as TGCAGCGTTGAACCGAAGGGACTCCGGAACACTGAAGCTTTCTTT. Translation: CSVEPKGLRNTEAFF.